This paragraph covers one TCR beta chain sequence. This clonotype occurred a few times. Its antigen is still unknown. Per-base qualities were not stored, and no clone one base away is much larger. The data were taken from a study of T-cell memory formation after mild COVID-19 (dated by TCRdb to the early 2020s). Turning to the overall study: Most TCR sequence clusters were specific to one of the two donors. In two donors, T-cell clones that expanded and contracted after mild COVID-19 were followed by sequencing TCRalpha and TCRbeta repertoires longitudinally. The cohort comprised two young, previously healthy adult volunteers, one female and one male.

Per the germline V gene (reference sequence), PRHDT is the CDR1 and FYEKMQ is the CDR2. Ends trimmed: V by 2 bases, J by 4 bases; bases unmatched to a gene: 2. The CDR3 sequence holds 14 residues, the cysteine and phenylalanine included. Only the CDR3 part of the read is kept: 42 bases, read in frame from the first base. PBMCs were isolated by Ficoll-Paque density gradient centrifugation. Study-wide conclusions, independent of this receptor: The second-wave clones that peaked on day 37 were not confirmed to be SARS-CoV-2 specific. Clones that contracted from day 15 to 85 showed balanced CD4/CD8 phenotypes, whereas a second wave of clones that expanded from day 15 to 37 leaned towards CD4+. Contracting CD4+ clones appeared mostly in the CM and EM memory subsets, whereas CD8+ clones were enriched in EMRA. Some responding clones were detected in pre-infection memory, which suggested that pre-existing cross-reactive memory T cells had joined the SARS-CoV-2 response. The study covered only two mild cases, and larger cohorts including severe cases with pre-infection samples were considered necessary.

The data were produced on an Illumina NovaSeq 6000. TCRalpha and TCRbeta cDNA libraries were built by 5'RACE with constant-segment primers, adding sample barcodes and unique molecular identifiers. RNA was extracted from every sample with Trizol reagent. The libraries were amplified in two PCR steps, and the second step added a second sample barcode and Illumina TruSeq adapters. Sequencing of libraries was performed on an Illumina NovaSeq with 2 x 150 bp paired-end reads. The authors' analysis ran thus. With migec v1.2.7, reads were demultiplexed and then collapsed into UMI-guided consensus sequences. Using mixcr v2.1.11, UMI consensuses were aligned to TRA and TRB V and J templates and then assembled into clonotypes. A clonotype was counted as expanded or contracted only when both edgeR and NoisET called the clonotype significant, with the noise models trained on biological replicates. For edgeR calls, a false discovery rate-adjusted p below 0.01 and a log2 fold-change threshold of 1 were applied. As an exploratory analysis of dynamics, max-normalized trajectories of the 1000 most abundant clonotypes were examined with PCA combined with hierarchical clustering. Each responding clone was given a CD4 or CD8 phenotype based on the CD4+ and CD8+ repertoires, which had been sequenced separately. The raw public reads went through TCRdb reprocessing: fastp at Q25, MiXCR clone calling, in-frame beta chains kept. Merged by CDR3 protein, the rows form single entries marked with the most common genes and DNA. Clone size and V and J calls follow TCRdb, not the original study. The sample profile shows some 350,000 distinct CDR3 sequences; about an eighth of them were found once. The biggest ten clones account for 20% to 25% of the sample.

Sequencing input: PBMCs or a T cell subset sorted from them (not recorded which). Rearrangement joined TRBV13 to TRBJ2-1; the junction holds 7 bases that match TRBD2. The source is a man aged 18 to 30 who had mild COVID-19 (a few samples of this study predate the infection). The sample titles of this study are shuffled in the database, so cell type and time point are left out; the donor was told from shared clones. The CDR3 is CASSLLAVYNEQFF. The DNA sequence is as follows: TGTGCCAGCAGCTTACTAGCGGTTTACAATGAGCAGTTCTTC.